The 10 T cell receptor beta chains below were found in one sample sequenced in a study of CD8 T cells in ankylosing spondylitis. Regarding the study as a whole: What appeared characteristic of ankylosing spondylitis blood was a TCR beta motif of eight highly homologous variants.

These receptors are not linked to any known antigen. Using its own MiXCR run on the 5' RACE reads, TCRdb lists one record per CDR3 protein. The table includes hundreds of thousands of distinct CDR3 sequences, about 10% detected once. Sequenced sample: blood, either unsorted or a sorted T cell fraction (not recorded which). Receptors originate from a male donor with ankylosing spondylitis.

V gene TRBV7-3 combines with J gene TRBJ2-1; possible D gene TRBD1, 6 bases. Trimming stripped 5 bases from V and 7 bases from J, with 15 bases between. The CDR3 consists of 14 residues. CDR1 and CDR2 from the germline V gene are SGHTA and FQGTGA. The CDR3 loop is CASSPRLDRNEQFF. The CDR3 DNA follows: TGTGCCAGCAGCCCACGGTTAGACAGGAATGAGCAGTTCTTC. The variable domain in full, with the rest retrieved from reference TRBV7-3 and TRBJ2-1, is GAGVSQTPSNKVTEKGKYVELRCDPISGHTALYWYRQSLGQGPEFLIYFQGTGAADDSGLPNDRFFAVRPEGSVSTLKIQRTERGDSAVYLCASSPRLDRNEQFFGPGTRLTVL.

This clonotype was seen ten or more times. CDR3 sequence: CASSLSPGGYEQYF. The CDR3 DNA is TGTGCCAGCAGTTTATCCCCCGGCGGCTACGAGCAGTACTTC. The chain couples TRBV12-3 or TRBV12-4 to TRBJ2-7; D gene unclear. The CDR3 has 14 residues. The V and J ends lost 2 bases and 3 bases respectively, with 11 bases between them.

This clonotype was seen repeatedly, ten times or more. J is TRBJ2-7 and V is TRBV20-1; D unresolved. The V gene lost 3 bases and the J gene lost 3 bases, with 0 bases spanning the gap. The CDR3 consists of 9 residues. Germline assignment: CDR1 DFQATT and CDR2 SNEGSKA (reference sequence). This CDR3 reads CSASYEQYF. DNA of the CDR3: TGCAGTGCTAGCTACGAGCAGTACTTC.

For the CDR3, the DNA is TGTGCCACCAGCACCGGCCGTTTCCAAAACACTGAAGCTTTCTTT. The encoded protein is CATSTGRFQNTEAFF. V and J are TRBV15 and TRBJ1-1, with D uncertain. V shed 4 bases and J shed 2 bases, with 14 bases lying between them. Germline values: CDR1 LNHNV, CDR2 YYDKDF (reference sequence). The CDR3 runs to 15 residues.

The rearrangement links TRBV10-1 to TRBJ1-1, with 9 positions matching TRBD1. This CDR3 has 15 amino acids. In germline, CDR1 is WNHNN, CDR2 SYGVQD (reference sequence). J gave up 4 bases and V 6 bases, and 9 bases lay outside the gene matches. CDR3 amino acids: CASSSGTGWSTEAFF. The CDR3 DNA reads as TGCGCCAGCAGCTCCGGGACAGGGTGGAGCACTGAAGCTTTCTTT.

V is TRBV20-1 and J is TRBJ2-5; either TRBD1 or TRBD2 may supply D (6 bases each). Trimming left V 6 bases short and J 9 bases short, with 14 bases between. Per the germline V gene, CDR1 is DFQATT and CDR2 is SNEGSKA (reference sequence). This CDR3 is built from 11 residues. The CDR3 is CSATPGGPQYF. The CDR3 DNA is TGCAGTGCCACGCCTGGGGGGCCCCAGTACTTC.

This clonotype was recorded at least ten times. The V and J genes are TRBV7-2 and TRBJ2-1; D uncertain. This CDR3 comprises 12 residues. Trimming took off 5 bases at V and 9 bases at J, with 11 bases between the two ends. The germline V gene encodes CDR1 SGHTA and CDR2 FQGNSA. CDR3 DNA sequence: TGTGCCAGCAGCCACCTACTCGGTGAGCAGTTCTTC. This translates into CASSHLLGEQFF.

The rearrangement uses TRBV5-1 and TRBJ2-1; no firm D call. CDR1 and CDR2 from the germline V gene are SGHRS and YFSETQ. Trimming took off 0 bases at V and 9 bases at J, with 16 bases between the two ends. The CDR3 has 15 amino acids. In DNA form, the CDR3 reads TGCGCCAGCAGCTTGGCGGTTTTCGGGTTCGGTGAGCAGTTCTTC. This codes for CASSLAVFGFGEQFF.

The chain recombines TRBV5-1 with TRBJ1-5; TRBD1 is a possible D gene (6 bases). This CDR3 contains 14 residues. From germline, CDR1 is SGHRS and CDR2 YFSETQ. Trimming took off 2 bases at V and 7 bases at J, with 13 bases between the two ends. The CDR3 loop is CASSLTGTTQPQHF. CDR3 DNA: TGCGCCAGCAGCTTAACAGGGACTACCCAGCCCCAGCATTTT.

This rearrangement joins TRBV18 to TRBJ2-1; a possible D gene is TRBD2 (6 bases). Germline-derived CDR1 and CDR2 are KGHSH and LQKENI. The CDR3 extends over 14 amino acids. The V end was cut by 3 bases, the J end by 6 bases, with 12 bases between. The CDR3 DNA sequence: TGTGCCAGCTCACCTGGCGGGACCGCCAATGAGCAGTTCTTC. It is translated as CASSPGGTANEQFF.